This T cell receptor (beta chain) emerged from a study of preoperative IRX-2 immunotherapy in early breast cancer. Treatment here: preoperative locoregional IRX-2 cytokine immunotherapy. Repertoires were generated with immunoSEQ multiplex PCR, while TCRdb's copy carries only in-frame clones and drops some. The sample yields roughly 27,000 clones, roughly 75% seen once. This CDR3 region has 15 residues. Trimming removed 5 bases at V and 4 bases at J, with 16 bases between. Looked up from germline, CDR1 is LGHNT and CDR2 is FRNRAP. Sequences were derived from lymph node tissue, sampled after IRX-2 immunotherapy. The chain couples TRBV12-5 to TRBJ2-3; a possible D gene is TRBD1 (6 bases). This receptor was taken from a human donor with breast cancer. The CDR3 coding sequence is TGTGCTAGTGGTGAATACTCTAAGGGGGCAGATACGCAGTATTTT. Translating gives CASGEYSKGADTQYF.